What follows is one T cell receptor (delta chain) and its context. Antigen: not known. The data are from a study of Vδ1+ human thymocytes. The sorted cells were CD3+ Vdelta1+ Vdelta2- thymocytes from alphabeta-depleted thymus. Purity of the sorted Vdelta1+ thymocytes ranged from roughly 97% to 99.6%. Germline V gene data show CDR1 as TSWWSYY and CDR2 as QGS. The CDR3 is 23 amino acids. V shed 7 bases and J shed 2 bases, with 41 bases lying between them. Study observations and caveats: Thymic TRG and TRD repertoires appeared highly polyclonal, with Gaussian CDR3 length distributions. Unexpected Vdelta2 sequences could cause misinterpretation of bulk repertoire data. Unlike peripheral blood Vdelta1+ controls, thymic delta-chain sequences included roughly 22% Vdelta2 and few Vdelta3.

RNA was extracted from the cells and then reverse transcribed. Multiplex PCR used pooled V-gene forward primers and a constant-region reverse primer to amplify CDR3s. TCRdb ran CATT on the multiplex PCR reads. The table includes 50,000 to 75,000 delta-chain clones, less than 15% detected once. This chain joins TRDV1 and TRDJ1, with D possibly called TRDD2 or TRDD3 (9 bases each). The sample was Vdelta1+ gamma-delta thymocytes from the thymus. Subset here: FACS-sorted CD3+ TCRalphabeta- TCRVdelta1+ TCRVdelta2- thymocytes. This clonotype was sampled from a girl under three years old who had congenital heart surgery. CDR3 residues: CALVWPSYCPAGIRPCMTDKLIF. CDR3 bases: TGTGCTCTTGTATGGCCTTCCTACTGTCCGGCGGGGATACGCCCTTGCATGACCGATAAACTCATCTTT.